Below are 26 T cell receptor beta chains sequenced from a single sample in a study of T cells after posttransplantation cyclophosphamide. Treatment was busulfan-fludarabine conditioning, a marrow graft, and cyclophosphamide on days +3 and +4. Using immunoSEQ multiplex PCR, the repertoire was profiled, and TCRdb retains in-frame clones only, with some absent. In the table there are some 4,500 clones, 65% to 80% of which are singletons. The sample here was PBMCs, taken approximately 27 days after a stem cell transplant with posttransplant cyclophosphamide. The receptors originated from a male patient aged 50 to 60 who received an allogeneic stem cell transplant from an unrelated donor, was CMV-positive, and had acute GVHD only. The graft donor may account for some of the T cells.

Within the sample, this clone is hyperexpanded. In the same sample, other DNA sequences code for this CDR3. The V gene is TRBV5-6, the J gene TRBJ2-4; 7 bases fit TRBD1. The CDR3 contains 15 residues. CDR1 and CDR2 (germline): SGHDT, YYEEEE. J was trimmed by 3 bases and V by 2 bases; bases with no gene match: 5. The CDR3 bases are TGTGCCAGCAGCTTCCTCTCAGGGGGCAAAAACATTCAGTACTTC. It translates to CASSFLSGGKNIQYF.

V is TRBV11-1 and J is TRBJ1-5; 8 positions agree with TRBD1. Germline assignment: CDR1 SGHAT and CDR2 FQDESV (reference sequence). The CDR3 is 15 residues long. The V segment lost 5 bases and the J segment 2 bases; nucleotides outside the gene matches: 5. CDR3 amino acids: CASSPGQDGNQPQHF. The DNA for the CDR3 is TGTGCCAGCAGCCCGGGACAGGATGGCAATCAGCCCCAGCATTTT.

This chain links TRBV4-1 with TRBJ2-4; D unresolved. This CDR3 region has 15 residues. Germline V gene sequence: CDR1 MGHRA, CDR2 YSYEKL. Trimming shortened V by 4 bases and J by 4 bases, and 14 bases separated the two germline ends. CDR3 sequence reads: CASSPQGTDKNIQYF. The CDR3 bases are TGCGCCAGCAGCCCCCAAGGCACAGATAAAAACATTCAGTACTTC.

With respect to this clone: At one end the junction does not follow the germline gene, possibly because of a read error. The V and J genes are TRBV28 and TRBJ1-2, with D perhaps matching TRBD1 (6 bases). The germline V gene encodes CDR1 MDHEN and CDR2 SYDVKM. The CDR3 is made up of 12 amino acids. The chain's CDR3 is CLTGGRLSGYTF. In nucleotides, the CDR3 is TGCTTGACGGGGGGCAGGTTATCTGGCTACACCTTC.

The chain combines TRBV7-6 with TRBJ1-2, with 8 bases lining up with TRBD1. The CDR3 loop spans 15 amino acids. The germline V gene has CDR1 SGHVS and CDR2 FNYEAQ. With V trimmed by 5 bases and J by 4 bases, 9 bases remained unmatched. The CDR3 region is CASSPAQGAGYGYTF. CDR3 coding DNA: TGTGCCAGCAGCCCCGCCCAGGGGGCTGGCTATGGCTACACCTTC.

The CDR3 is CASSELHEQFF. CDR3 DNA: TGTGCCAGCAGTGAGCTTCATGAGCAGTTCTTC. The genes are TRBV11-2 and TRBJ2-1; D uncertain. Germline V gene sequence: CDR1 SGHAT, CDR2 FQNNGV. V lost 6 bases to trimming and J lost 8 bases, with 8 bases between them. This CDR3 is built from 11 residues.

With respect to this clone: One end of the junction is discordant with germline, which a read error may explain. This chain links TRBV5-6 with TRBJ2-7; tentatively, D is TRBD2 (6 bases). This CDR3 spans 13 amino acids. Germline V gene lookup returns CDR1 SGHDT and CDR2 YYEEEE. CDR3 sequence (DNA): TGTGCCAGCTTGGGGGGTTTCACCTACGAGCAGTATTTC. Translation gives CASLGGFTYEQYF.

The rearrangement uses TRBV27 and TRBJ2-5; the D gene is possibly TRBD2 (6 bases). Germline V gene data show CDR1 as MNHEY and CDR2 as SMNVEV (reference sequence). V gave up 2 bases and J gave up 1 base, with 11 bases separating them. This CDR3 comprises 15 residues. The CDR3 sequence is CASSLSWRAQETQYF. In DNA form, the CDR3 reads TGTGCCAGCAGTTTAAGCTGGAGGGCCCAAGAGACCCAGTACTTC.

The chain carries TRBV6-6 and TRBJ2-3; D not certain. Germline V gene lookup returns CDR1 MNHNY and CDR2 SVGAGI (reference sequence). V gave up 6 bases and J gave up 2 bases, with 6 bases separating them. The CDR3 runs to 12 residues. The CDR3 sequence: CASSPSTDTQYF. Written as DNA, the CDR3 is TGTGCCAGCAGCCCATCCACAGATACGCAGTATTTT.

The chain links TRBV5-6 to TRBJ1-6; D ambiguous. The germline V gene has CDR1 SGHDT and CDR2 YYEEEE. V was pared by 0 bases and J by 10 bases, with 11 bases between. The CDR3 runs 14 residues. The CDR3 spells CASSLVKPGSPLHF. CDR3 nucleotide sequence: TGTGCCAGCAGCTTGGTTAAGCCGGGGTCACCCCTCCACTTT. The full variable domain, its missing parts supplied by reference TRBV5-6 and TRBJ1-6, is DAGVTQSPTHLIKTRGQQVTLRCSPKSGHDTVSWYQQALGQGPQFIFQYYEEEERQRGNFPDRFSGHQFPNYSSELNVNALLLGDSALYLCASSLVKPGSPLHFGNGTRLTVT.

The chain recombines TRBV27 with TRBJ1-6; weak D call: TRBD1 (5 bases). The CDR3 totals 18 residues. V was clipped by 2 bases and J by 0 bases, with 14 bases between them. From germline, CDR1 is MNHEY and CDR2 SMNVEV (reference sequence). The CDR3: CASSLKGPQGSYNSPLHF. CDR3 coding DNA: TGTGCCAGCAGTTTAAAGGGTCCCCAGGGCTCCTATAATTCACCCCTCCACTTT.

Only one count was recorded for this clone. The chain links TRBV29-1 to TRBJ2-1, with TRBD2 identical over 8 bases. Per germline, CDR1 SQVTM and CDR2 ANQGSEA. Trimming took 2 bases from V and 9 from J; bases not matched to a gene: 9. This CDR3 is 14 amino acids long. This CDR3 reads CSVEYSGRIPEQFF. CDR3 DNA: TGCAGCGTTGAATACAGCGGGAGAATTCCTGAGCAGTTCTTC.

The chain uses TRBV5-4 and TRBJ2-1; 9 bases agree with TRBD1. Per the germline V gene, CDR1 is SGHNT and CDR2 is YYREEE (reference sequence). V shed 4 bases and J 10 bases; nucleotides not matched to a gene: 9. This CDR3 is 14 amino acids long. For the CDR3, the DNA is TGTGCCAGCAGCGCCCCGGACAGGGGCCCCGAGCAGTTCTTC. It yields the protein CASSAPDRGPEQFF.

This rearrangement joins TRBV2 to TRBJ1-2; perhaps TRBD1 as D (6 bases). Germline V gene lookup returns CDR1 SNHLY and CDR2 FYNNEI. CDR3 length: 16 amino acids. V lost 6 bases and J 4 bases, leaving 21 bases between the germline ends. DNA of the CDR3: TGTGCCAGCAGAGCTCAGCCGGGACAACGATTCTATGGCTACACCTTC. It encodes CASRAQPGQRFYGYTF.

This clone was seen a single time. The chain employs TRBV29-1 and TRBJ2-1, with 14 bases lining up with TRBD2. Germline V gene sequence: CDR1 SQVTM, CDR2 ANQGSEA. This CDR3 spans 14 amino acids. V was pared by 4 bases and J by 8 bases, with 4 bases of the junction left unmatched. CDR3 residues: CSVGLAGGPYEQFF. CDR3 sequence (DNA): TGCAGCGTTGGACTAGCGGGGGGGCCCTATGAGCAGTTCTTC.

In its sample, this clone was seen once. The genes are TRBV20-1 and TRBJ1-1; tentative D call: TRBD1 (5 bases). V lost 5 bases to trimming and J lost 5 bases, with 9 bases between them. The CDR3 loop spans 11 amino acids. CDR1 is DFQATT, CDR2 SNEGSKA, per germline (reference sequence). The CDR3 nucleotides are TGCAGTGCTCGGGGGGAAACTGAAGCTTTCTTT. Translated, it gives CSARGETEAFF.

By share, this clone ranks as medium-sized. CDR3 loop: CASSSGAYNEQFF. CDR3 nucleotide sequence: TGTGCCAGCAGTTCCGGGGCCTACAATGAGCAGTTCTTC. The V and J genes are TRBV27 and TRBJ2-1; possible D gene TRBD2, 5 bases. CDR3 length: 13 amino acids. V was cut by 4 bases and J by 2 bases, with 6 bases left in between. Per the germline V gene, CDR1 is MNHEY and CDR2 is SMNVEV (reference sequence).

The CDR3 spells CASSFSTSGNHEQYF. The CDR3 DNA reads as TGCGCCAGCAGCTTCTCGACTAGCGGGAACCACGAGCAGTACTTC. The chain employs TRBV5-1 and TRBJ2-7, with 11 bases lining up with TRBD2. Trimming at V came to 2 bases and at J to 5 bases, leaving 6 bases not matched to a gene. The length of the CDR3 is 15 residues. The germline gives CDR1 SGHRS, CDR2 YFSETQ.

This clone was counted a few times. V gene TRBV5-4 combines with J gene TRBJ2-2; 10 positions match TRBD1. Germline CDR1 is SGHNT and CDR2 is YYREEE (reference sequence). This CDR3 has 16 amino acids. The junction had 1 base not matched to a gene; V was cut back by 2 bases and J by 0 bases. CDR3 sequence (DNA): TGTGCCAGCAGCTTAGGACAGGGGGCGAACACCGGGGAGCTGTTTTTT. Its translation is CASSLGQGANTGELFF.

As DNA, the CDR3 is TGTGCCAGCAGTTCAGAACAGGGCTATAGCAATCAGCCCCAGCATTTT. Residues: CASSSEQGYSNQPQHF. The chain is built from TRBV28 and TRBJ1-5; perhaps TRBD1 as D (6 bases). The germline V gene has CDR1 MDHEN and CDR2 SYDVKM. V was shortened by 4 bases and J by 0 bases, with 13 bases between the two germline ends. CDR3 length: 16 residues.

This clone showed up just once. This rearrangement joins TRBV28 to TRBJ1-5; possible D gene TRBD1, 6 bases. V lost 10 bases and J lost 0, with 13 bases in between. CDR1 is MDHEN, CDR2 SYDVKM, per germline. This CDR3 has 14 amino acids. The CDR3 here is CATGEPFSNQPQHF. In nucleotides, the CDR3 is TGTGCCACAGGGGAACCCTTTAGCAATCAGCCCCAGCATTTT.

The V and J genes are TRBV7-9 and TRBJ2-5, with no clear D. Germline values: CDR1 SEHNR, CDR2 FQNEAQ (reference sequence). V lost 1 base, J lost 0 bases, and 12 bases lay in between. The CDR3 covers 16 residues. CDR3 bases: TGTGCCAGCAGCTTAGTGTTGCAGGCCTACCAAGAGACCCAGTACTTC. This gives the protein CASSLVLQAYQETQYF.

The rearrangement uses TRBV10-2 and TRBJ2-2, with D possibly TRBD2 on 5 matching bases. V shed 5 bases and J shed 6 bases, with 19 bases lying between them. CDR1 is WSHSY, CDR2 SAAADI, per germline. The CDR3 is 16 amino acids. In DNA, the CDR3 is TGCGCCAGCAGTTTCGGGAAGGGAGAAGCCCCCGGGGAGCTGTTTTTT. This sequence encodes CASSFGKGEAPGELFF.

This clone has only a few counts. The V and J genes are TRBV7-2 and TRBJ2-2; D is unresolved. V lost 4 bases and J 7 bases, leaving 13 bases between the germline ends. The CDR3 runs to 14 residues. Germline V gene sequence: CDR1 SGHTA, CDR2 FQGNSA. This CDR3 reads CASSSRRSIGELFF. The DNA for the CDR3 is TGTGCCAGCAGCTCCCGACGGAGTATCGGGGAGCTGTTTTTT.

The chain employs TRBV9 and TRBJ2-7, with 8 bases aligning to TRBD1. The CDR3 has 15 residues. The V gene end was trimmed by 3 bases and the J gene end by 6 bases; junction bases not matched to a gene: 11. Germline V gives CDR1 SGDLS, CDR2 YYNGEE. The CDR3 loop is CASSAGTGDLVEQYF. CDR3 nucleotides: TGTGCCAGCAGCGCAGGGACAGGCGACTTAGTCGAGCAGTACTTC.

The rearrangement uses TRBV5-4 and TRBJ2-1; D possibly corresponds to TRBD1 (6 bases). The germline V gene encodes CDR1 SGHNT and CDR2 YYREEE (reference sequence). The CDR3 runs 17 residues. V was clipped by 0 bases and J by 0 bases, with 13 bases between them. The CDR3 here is CASSLGGGGRSYNEQFF. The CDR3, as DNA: TGTGCCAGCAGCTTGGGGGGTGGGGGCCGCTCCTACAATGAGCAGTTCTTC.